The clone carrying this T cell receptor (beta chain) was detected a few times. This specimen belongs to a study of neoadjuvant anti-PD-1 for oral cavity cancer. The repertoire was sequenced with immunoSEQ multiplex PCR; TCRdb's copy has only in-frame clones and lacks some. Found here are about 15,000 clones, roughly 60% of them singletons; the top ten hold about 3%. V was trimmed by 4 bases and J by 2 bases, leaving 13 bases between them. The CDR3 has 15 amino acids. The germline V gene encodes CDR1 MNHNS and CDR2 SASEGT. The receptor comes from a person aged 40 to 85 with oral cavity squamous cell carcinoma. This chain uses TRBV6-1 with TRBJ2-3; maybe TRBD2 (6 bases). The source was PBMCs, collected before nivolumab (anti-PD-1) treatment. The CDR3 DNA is TGTGCCAGCAGTGTACAGTCGGGAGACACAGATACGCAGTATTTT. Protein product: CASSVQSGDTDTQYF.